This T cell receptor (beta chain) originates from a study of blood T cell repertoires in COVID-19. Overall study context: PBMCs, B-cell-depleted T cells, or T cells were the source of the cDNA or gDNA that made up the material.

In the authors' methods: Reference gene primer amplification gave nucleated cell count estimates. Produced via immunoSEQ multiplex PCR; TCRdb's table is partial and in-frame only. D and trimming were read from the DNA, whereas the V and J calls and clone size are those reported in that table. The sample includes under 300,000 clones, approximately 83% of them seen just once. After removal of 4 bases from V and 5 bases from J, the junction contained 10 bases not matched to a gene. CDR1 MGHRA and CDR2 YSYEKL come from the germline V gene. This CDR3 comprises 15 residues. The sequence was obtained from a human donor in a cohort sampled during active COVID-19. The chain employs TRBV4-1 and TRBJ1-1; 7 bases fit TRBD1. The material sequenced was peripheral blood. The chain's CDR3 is CASSPRDRLLTEAFF. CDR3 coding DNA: TGCGCCAGCAGCCCCCGGGACAGATTGCTTACTGAAGCTTTCTTT.